The clone carrying this TCR beta chain was recorded a few times. What it recognizes is unknown. This entry comes from a study of T cell repertoires in cytomegalovirus infection. Study findings and constraints: HLA-C-restricted CMV clonotypes gave the most frequent clonotype in two of eight donors.

The CDR3 contains 15 residues. Looked up from germline, CDR1 is MNHNS and CDR2 is SASEGT. J lost 6 bases, V lost 4 bases, and 7 bases had no gene match. TCRdb independently ran MiXCR on the reads; one entry per CDR3 protein. The sample consists of more than 250,000 distinct CDR3 sequences, roughly 25% of them appearing once. Specimen: cultured PBMCs, collected from culture after CMV antigen stimulation. J is TRBJ1-5 and V is TRBV6-1, with TRBD1 matching over 9 bases. This receptor was identified in a human donor in good health (CMV status not recorded). Some clones in this sample may be carry-over from other donors' samples. This CDR3 is CASSGGGTGIQPQHF. CDR3 bases: TGTGCCAGCAGTGGAGGCGGGACAGGGATTCAGCCCCAGCATTTT.